The present TCR beta chain was sequenced within a study of shared clonotypes between healthy human individuals. Overall study findings and caveats: Naive subsets generally exceeded memory subsets in estimated richness. For naive CD4 cells, 4% to 5% of clonotypes were shared across several donors.

The repertoire was sequenced with immunoSEQ multiplex PCR; TCRdb's copy has only in-frame clones and lacks some. The table lists approximately 2.1 million clones, 85% to 95% of them singletons. Details on this clone: Its cognate antigen is unknown.

Germline V gene data show CDR1 as MNHNS and CDR2 as SASEGT. The CDR3 has 14 residues. V gave up 0 bases and J gave up 7 bases, with 12 bases separating them. Sequencing was carried out using naive CD4+ T cells from PBMCs. Subset specified: CD45RA+ positively selected. The V gene is TRBV6-1, the J gene TRBJ2-5; D ambiguous. The sequence came from a young man in good health. Some clones in this sample may be carry-over from other donors' samples. CDR3 region: CASSEADSPGTQYF. CDR3 sequence (DNA): TGTGCCAGCAGTGAAGCAGATAGCCCGGGGACCCAGTACTTC.